The clone carrying this T cell receptor (beta chain) occurred a few times. This may come from a read error, since a much larger clone is one base off. One entry per CDR3 protein results from TCRdb running MiXCR on the PCR reads. Of around 11,000 distinct CDR3 sequences listed, over 55% were seen once; the top ten hold less than 35%. The length of the CDR3 is 16 residues. Trimming removed 1 base from V and 11 bases from J; junction bases left unmatched: 15. Germline lookup yields CDR1 MGHRA and CDR2 YSYEKL. This entry comes from a study of esophageal squamous cell carcinoma under preoperative chemotherapy. The time point: after preoperative PTX-NDP chemotherapy.

Sample collection was performed from a patient given preoperative chemotherapy. The sequence came from a human donor with esophageal squamous cell carcinoma. The donor label of this sample is uncertain. The rearrangement uses TRBV4-1 and TRBJ2-5; 8 positions match TRBD1. The CDR3 loop is CASSQVRGQDYNEQYF. The DNA of the CDR3 is TGCGCCAGCAGCCAAGTTAGGGGACAGGACTACAATGAGCAGTACTTC.